This TCR beta chain stems from a study of blood T cell repertoires in COVID-19. The protocol was immunoSEQ multiplex PCR, while the TCRdb copy is restricted to in-frame clones and leaves out a portion. The sample consists of about 270,000 clones, about 87% of them appearing once. The sequence was collected from a woman in her forties or fifties who had recovered from COVID-19. The specimen sequenced was PBMCs or T cells enriched from blood (not recorded which).

This CDR3 reads CASSQEPDRTRGKLFF. In DNA form, the CDR3 reads TGCGCCAGCAGCCAAGAACCGGACAGAACGAGGGGAAAACTGTTTTTT. V gene TRBV4-3 combines with J gene TRBJ1-4; possibly TRBD1 for D (6 bases). V dropped 0 bases and J dropped 10 bases, with 18 bases sitting between them. The length of the CDR3 is 16 residues. Germline CDR1 LGHNA, CDR2 YSLEER.